This TCR beta chain stems from a study of blood T cell repertoires in COVID-19. Original processing methods: Estimation of nucleated cell counts was performed using reference gene primer amplification. The table came from immunoSEQ multiplex PCR; TCRdb's copy has only in-frame clones and leaves some out. V, J and clone size reflect that table, while D and trimming were determined from the DNA. The table lists 250,000 to 350,000 clones, around 87% of them singletons. Trimming took off 6 bases at V and 1 base at J, with 19 bases between the two ends. The CDR3 runs to 16 residues. CDR1 and CDR2 from the germline V gene are LNHDA and SQIVND (reference sequence).

The TCR originated in a woman in her 50s who had recovered from COVID-19. This chain uses TRBV19 with TRBJ2-7; TRBD2 might be the D (5 bases). Material: peripheral blood. The CDR3 is CASSTRGGGGSYEQYF. CDR3 sequence (DNA): TGTGCCAGTAGCACACGGGGTGGCGGTGGGTCCTACGAGCAGTACTTC.